The clone carrying this TCR beta chain was counted at least ten times. This entry is derived from a study of T-cell reconstitution after alpha-beta-depleted transplantation in children. There are 16 residues in the CDR3. With 1 base clipped from V and 3 bases from J, the junction kept 5 bases outside the gene matches. Germline CDR1 SGHTA, CDR2 FQGNSA. Researchers prepared the TCRbeta library using unique molecular identifiers, the study reports. Each CDR3 protein gets one entry after TCRdb re-called the PCR reads with MiXCR. The sample records roughly 590,000 distinct CDR3 sequences, around 16% being singletons.

This receptor was obtained from a human donor who donated a stem cell graft to a child with acute myeloid leukemia. The specimen was PBMCs from the stem cell graft donor, collected from the stem cell graft. The chain employs TRBV7-2 and TRBJ2-1, with 8 nucleotides matching TRBD2. As DNA, the CDR3 is TGTGCCAGCAGCTTAGGGGCAGCGGGGGTCTACAATGAGCAGTTCTTC. Translated, it gives CASSLGAAGVYNEQFF. The whole variable domain, remainder taken from reference TRBV7-2 and TRBJ2-1, is GAGVSQSPSNKVTEKGKDVELRCDPISGHTALYWYRQSLGQGLEFLIYFQGNSAPDKSGLPSDRFSAERTGGSVSTLTIQRTQQEDSAVYLCASSLGAAGVYNEQFFGPGTRLTVL.